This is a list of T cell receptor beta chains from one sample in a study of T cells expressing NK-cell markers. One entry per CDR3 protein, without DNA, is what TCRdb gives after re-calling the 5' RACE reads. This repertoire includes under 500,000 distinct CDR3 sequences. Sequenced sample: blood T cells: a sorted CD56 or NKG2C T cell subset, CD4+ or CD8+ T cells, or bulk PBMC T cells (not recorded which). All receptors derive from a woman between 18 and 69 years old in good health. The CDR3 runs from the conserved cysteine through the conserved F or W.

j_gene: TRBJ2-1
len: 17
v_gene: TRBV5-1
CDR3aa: CASSLIGGLSSYNEQFF

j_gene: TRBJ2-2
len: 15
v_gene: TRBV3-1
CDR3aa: CASSQGFLGTGELFF

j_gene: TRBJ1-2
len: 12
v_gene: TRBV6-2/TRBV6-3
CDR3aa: CASSPQGYGYTF

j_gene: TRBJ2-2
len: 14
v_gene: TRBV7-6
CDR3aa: CASSLDRATGELFF

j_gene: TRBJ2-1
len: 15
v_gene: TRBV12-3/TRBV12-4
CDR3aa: CASSPSGTGYNEQFF

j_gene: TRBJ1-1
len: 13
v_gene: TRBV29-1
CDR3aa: CSVVQGWNTEAFF

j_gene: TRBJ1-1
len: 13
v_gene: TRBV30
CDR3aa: CAWSTRGDRDYIF

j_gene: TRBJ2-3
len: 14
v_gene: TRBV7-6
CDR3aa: CASSLGIGTDTQYF

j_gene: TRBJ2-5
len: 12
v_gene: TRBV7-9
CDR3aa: CASSRSTETQYF

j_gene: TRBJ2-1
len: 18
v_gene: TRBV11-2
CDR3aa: CASSLEIYSGGYHNEQFF

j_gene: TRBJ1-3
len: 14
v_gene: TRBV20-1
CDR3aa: CSATDWGSGNTIYF

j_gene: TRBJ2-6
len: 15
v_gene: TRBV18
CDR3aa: CASSQGAPGANVLTF

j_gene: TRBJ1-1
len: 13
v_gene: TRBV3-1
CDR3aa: CATTRGGDTEAFF

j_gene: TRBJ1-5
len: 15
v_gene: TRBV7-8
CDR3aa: CASSFRGQSHQPQHF

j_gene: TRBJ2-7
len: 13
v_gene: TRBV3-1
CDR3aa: CASSQGLGLPQYF

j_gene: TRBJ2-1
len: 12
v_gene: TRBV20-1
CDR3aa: CSAVQGGNEQFF

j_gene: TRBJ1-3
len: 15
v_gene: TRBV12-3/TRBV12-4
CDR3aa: CASSRLGTSGNTIYF

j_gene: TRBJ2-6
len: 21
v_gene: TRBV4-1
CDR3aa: CASSRVTGGGPPYSGANVLTF

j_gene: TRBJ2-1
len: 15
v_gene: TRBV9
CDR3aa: CAKRLAGQSLNEQFF

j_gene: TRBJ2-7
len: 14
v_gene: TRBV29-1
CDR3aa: CSVLAGGSSYEQYF

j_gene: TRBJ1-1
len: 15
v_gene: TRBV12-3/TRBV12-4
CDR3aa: CASTPITGGKSEAFF

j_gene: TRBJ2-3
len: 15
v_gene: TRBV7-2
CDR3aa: CASSPGTLGTDTQYF

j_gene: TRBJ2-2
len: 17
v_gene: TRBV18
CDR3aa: CASSRRTSGKNTGELFF

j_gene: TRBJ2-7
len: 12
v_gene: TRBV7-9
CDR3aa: CASREVPYEQYF

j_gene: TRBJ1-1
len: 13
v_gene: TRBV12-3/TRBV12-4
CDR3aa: CASSPRGLAEAFF

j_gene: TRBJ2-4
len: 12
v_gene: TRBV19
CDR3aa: CASSMALGIQYF

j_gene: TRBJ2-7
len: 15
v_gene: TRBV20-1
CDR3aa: CSAQGLAGGRYEQYF

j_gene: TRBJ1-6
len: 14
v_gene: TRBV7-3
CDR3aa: CASSLQGRGSPLHF

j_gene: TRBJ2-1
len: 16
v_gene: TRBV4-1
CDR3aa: CASSQVSRGTYNEQFF

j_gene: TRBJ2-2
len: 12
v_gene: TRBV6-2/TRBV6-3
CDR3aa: CASTRGYGELFF

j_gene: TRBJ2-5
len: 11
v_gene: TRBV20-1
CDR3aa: CSAIAWQTQYF

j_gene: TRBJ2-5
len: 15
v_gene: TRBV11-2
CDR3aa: CASSLFLSTKETQYF

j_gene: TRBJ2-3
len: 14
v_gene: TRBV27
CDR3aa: CASSLWGDTDTQYF

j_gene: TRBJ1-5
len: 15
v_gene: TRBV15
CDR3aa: CATSRVWTLNQPQHF

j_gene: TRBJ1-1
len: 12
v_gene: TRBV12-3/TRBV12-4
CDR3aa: CASSLKGTVAFF

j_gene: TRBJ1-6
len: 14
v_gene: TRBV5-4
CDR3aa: CASSLPRGNSPLHF

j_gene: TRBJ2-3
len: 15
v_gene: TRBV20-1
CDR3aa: CSAIRAGSGTDTQYF

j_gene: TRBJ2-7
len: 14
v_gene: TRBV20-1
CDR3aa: CSARLSGGSYEQYF

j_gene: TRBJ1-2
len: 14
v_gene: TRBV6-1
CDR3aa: CATRFRQFGYGYTF

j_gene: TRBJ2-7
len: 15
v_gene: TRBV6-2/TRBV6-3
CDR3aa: CASSYSMSSSYEQYF

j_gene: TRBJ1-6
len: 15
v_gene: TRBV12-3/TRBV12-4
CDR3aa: CASGEKGTVASPLHF

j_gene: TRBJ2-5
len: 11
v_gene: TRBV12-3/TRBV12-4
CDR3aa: CASRNEETQYF

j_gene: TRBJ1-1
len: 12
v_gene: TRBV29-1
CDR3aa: CSGRTPNTEAFF

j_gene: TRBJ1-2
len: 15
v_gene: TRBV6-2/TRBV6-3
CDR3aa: CASTPGTGDVHGYTF

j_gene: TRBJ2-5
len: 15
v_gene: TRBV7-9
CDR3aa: CASSNLAGAQETQYF

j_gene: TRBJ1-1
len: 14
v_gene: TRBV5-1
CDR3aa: CASSYTGVRTEAFF

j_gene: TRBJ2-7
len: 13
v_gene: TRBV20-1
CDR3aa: CSVSRTTHYEQYF

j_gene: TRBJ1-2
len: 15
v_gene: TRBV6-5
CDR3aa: CASSLTGYPDYGYTF